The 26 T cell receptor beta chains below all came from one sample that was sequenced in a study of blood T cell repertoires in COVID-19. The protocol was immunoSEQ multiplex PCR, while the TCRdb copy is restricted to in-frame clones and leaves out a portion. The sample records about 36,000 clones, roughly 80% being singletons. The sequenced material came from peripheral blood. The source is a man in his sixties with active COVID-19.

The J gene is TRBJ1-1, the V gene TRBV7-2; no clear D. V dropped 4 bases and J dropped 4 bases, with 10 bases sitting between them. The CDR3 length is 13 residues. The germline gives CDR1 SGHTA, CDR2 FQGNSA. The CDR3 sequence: CASSSLWSTEAFF. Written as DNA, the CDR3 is TGTGCCAGCAGCTCTTTATGGAGCACTGAAGCTTTCTTT.

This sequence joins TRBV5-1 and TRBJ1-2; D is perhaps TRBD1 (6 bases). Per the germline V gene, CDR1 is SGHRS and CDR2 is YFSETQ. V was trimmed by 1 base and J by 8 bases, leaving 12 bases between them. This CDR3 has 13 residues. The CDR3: CASSLTGTRGYTF. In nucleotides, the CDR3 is TGCGCCAGCAGCTTGACAGGGACCCGCGGCTACACCTTC.

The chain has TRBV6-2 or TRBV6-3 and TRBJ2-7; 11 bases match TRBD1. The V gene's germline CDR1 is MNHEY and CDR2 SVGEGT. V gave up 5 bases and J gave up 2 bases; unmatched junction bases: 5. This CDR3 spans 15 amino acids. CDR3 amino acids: CASSHRDRGTYEQYF. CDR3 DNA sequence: TGTGCCAGCAGTCACCGGGACAGGGGGACCTACGAGCAGTACTTC.

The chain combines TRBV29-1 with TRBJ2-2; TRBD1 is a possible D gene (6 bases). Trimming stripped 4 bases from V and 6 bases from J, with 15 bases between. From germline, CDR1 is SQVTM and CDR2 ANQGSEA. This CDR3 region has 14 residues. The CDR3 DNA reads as TGCAGCGTTGGGGAAACAGGGATCGCCGGGGAGCTGTTTTTT. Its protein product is CSVGETGIAGELFF.

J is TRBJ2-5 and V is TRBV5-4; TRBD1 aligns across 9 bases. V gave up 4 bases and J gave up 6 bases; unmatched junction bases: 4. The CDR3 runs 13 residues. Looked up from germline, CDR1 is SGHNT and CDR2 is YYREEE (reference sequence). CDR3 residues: CASSPTGGQTQYF. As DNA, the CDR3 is TGTGCCAGCAGCCCGACAGGGGGGCAGACCCAGTACTTC. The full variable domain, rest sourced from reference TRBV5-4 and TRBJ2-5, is ETGVTQSPTHLIKTRGQQVTLRCSSQSGHNTVSWYQQALGQGPQFIFQYYREEENGRGNFPPRFSGLQFPNYSSELNVNALELDDSALYLCASSPTGGQTQYFGPGTRLLVL.

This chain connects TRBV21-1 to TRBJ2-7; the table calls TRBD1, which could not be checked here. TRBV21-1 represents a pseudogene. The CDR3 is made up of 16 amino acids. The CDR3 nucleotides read TGTGCCAGCAGCTACCGCCCGGGACAGAGCTCCTACGAGCAGTACTTC. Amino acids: CASSYRPGQSSYEQYF.

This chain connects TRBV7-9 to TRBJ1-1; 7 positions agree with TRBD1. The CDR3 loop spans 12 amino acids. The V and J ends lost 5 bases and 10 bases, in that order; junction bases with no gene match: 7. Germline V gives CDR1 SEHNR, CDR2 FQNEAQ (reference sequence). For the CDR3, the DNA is TGTGCCAGCAGCAAAGCAGGGGGAATAGCTTTCTTT. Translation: CASSKAGGIAFF.

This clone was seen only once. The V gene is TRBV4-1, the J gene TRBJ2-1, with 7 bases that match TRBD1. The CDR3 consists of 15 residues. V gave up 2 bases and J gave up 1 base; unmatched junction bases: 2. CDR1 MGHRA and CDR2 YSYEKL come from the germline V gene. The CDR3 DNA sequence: TGCGCCAGCAGCCAAACAGGGGAATCCTACAATGAGCAGTTCTTC. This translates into CASSQTGESYNEQFF.

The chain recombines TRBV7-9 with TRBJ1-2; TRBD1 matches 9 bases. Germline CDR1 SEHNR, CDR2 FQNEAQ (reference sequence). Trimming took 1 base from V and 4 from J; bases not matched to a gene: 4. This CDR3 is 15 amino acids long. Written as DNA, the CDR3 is TGTGCCAGCAGCTTAGGGACAGGGGAGGCCTATGGCTACACCTTC. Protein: CASSLGTGEAYGYTF.

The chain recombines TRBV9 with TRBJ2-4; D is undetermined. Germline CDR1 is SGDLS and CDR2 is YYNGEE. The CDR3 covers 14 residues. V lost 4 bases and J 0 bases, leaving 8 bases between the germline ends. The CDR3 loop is CASSPGRAKNIQYF. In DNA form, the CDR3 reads TGTGCCAGCAGCCCCGGTCGAGCCAAAAACATTCAGTACTTC.

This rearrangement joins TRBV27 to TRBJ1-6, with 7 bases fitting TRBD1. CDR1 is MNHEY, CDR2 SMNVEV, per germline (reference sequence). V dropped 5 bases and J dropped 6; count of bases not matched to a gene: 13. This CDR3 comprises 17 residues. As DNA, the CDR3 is TGTGCCAGCAGTCCTCTAAGACAGGGCTCCGGTAATTCACCCCTCCACTTT. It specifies CASSPLRQGSGNSPLHF.

This chain's CDR3 is CASSLRGVLTGRYNEQFF. CDR3 bases: TGTGCCAGCAGCTTAAGAGGGGTCTTGACAGGGAGGTACAATGAGCAGTTCTTC. The chain joins TRBV7-8 to TRBJ2-1; D is perhaps TRBD1 (7 bases). This CDR3 spans 18 amino acids. CDR1 is SGHVS and CDR2 is FQNEAQ in the germline V gene. Trimming stripped 2 bases from V and 4 bases from J, with 21 bases between.

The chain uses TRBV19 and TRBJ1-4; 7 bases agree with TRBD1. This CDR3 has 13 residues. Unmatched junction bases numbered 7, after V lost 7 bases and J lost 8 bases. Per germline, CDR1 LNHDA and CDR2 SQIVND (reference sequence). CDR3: CASTSRGREKLFF. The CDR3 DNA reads TGTGCCAGTACCTCCAGGGGGAGAGAAAAACTGTTTTTT.

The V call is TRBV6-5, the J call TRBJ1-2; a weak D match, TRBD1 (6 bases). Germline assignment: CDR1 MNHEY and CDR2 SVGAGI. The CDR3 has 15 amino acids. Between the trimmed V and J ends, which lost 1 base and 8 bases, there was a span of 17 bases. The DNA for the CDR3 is TGTGCCAGCAGTTACTTCTTAGGGGACACTCAGGGCTACACCTTC. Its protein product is CASSYFLGDTQGYTF.

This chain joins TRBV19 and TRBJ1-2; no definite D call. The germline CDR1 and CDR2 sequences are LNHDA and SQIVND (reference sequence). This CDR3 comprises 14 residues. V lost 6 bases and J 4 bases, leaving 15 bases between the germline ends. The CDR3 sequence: CASRQPGYGYGYTF. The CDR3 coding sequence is TGTGCCAGTAGACAGCCGGGGTATGGCTATGGCTACACCTTC.

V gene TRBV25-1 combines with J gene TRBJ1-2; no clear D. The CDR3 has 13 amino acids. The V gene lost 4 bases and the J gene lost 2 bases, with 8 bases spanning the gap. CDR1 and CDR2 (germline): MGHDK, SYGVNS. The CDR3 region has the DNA TGTGCCAGCAGTGCCAGCGGGAACTATGGCTACACCTTC. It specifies CASSASGNYGYTF.

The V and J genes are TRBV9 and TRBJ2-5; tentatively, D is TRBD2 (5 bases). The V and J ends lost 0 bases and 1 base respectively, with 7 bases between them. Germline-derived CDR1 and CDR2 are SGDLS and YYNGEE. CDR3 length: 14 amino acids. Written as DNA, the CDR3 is TGTGCCAGCAGCGTAGGAGGACTCCAAGAGACCCAGTACTTC. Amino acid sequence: CASSVGGLQETQYF.

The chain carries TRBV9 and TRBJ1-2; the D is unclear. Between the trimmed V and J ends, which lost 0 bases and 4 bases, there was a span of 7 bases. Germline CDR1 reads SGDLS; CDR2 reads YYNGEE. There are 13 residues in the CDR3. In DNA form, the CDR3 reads TGTGCCAGCAGCGTAGACAAGTCCTATGGCTACACCTTC. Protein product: CASSVDKSYGYTF.

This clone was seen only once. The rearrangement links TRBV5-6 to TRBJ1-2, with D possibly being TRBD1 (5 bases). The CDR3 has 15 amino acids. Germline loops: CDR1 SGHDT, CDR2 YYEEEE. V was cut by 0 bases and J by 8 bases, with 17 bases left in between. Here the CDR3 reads CASSLAPGELGGYTF. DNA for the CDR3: TGTGCCAGCAGCTTGGCGCCGGGGGAGTTGGGAGGCTACACCTTC.

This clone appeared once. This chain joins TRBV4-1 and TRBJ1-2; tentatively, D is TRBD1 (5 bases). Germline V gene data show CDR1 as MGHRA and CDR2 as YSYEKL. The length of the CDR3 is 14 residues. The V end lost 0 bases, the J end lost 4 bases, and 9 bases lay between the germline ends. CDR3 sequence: CASSQEGQVYGYTF. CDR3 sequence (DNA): TGCGCCAGCAGCCAAGAGGGGCAGGTCTATGGCTACACCTTC.

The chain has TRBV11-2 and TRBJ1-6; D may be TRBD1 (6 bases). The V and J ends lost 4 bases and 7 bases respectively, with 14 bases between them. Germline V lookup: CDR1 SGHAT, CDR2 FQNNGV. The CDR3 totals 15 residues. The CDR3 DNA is TGTGCCAGCAGCTCAAGTGGCAGGGGAAATTCACCCCTCCACTTT. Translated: CASSSSGRGNSPLHF.

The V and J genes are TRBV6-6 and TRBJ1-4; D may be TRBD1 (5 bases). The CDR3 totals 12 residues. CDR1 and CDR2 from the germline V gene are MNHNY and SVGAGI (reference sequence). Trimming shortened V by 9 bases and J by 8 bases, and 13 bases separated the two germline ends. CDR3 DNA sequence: TGTGCCAGTACCTACGGGGGGGAAAAACTGTTTTTT. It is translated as CASTYGGEKLFF.

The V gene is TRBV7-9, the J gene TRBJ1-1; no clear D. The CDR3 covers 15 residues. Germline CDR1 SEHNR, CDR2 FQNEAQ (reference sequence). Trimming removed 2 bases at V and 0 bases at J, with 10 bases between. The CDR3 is CASSLQDGLNTEAFF. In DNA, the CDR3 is TGTGCCAGCAGCTTACAGGATGGGTTGAACACTGAAGCTTTCTTT.

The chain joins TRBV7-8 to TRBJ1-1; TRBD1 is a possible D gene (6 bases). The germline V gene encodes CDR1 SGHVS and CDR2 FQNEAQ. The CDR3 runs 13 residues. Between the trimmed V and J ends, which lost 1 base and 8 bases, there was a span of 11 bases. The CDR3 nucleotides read TGTGCCAGCAGCTTAGGGGGGCGAGGGGAAGCTTTCTTT. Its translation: CASSLGGRGEAFF.

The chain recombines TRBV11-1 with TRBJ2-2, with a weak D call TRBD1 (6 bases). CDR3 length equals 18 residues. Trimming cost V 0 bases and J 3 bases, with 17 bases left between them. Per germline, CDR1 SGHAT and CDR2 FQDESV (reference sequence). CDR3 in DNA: TGTGCCAGCAGCTTAGCGAATCAGCCGTCAGGGGACACCGGGGAGCTGTTTTTT. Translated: CASSLANQPSGDTGELFF.

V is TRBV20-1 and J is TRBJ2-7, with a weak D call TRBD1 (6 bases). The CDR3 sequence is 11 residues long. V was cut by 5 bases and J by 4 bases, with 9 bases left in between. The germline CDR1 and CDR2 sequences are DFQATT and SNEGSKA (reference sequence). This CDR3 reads CSAGQLYEQYF. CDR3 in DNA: TGCAGTGCTGGACAGTTATACGAGCAGTACTTC.